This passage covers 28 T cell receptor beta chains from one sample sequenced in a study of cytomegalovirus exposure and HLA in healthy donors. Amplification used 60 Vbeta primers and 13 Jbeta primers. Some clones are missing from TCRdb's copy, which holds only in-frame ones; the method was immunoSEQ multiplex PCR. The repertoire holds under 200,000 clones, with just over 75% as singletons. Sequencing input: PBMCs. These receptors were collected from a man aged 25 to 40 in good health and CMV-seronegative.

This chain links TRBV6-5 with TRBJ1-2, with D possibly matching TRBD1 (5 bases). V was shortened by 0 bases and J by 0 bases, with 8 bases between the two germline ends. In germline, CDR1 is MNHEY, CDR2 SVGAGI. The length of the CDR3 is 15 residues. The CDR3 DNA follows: TGTGCCAGCAGTTACTCACAGGCCGCTAACTATGGCTACACCTTC. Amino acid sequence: CASSYSQAANYGYTF.

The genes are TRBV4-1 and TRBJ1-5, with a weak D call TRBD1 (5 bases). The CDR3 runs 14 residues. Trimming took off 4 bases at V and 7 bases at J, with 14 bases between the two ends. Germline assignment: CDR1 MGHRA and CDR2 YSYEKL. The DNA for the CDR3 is TGCGCCAGCAGCCTGGGGCCAGTAGGCCAGCCCCAGCATTTT. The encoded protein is CASSLGPVGQPQHF.

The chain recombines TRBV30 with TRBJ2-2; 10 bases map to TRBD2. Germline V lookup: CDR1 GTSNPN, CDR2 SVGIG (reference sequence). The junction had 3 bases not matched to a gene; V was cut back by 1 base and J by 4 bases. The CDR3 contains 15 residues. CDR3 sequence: CAWSAGTSATGELFF. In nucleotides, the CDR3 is TGTGCCTGGAGTGCAGGGACTAGCGCCACCGGGGAGCTGTTTTTT. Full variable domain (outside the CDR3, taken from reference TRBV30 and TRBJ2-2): SQTIHQWPATLVQPVGSPLSLECTVEGTSNPNLYWYRQAAGRGLQLLFYSVGIGQISSEVPQNLSASRPQDRQFILSSKKLLLSDSGFYLCAWSAGTSATGELFFGEGSRLTVL.

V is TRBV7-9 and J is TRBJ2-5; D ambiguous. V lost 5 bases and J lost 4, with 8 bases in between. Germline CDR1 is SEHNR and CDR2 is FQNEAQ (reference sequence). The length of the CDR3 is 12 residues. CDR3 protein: CASSQGGETQYF. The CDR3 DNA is TGTGCCAGCAGCCAAGGCGGAGAGACCCAGTACTTC.

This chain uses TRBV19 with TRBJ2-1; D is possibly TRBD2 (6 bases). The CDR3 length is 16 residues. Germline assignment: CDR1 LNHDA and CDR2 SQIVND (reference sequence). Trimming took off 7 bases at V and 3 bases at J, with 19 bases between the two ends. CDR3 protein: CASTPAAAGYYNEQFF. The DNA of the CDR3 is TGTGCCAGTACTCCTGCGGCCGCGGGGTACTACAATGAGCAGTTCTTC.

For the CDR3, the DNA is TGTGCCAGCAGTTTGGGGGGTTCTCAGCCCCAGCATTTT. This sequence encodes CASSLGGSQPQHF. The J gene is TRBJ1-5, the V gene TRBV28, with TRBD1 as a possible D gene (5 bases). Germline CDR1 MDHEN, CDR2 SYDVKM. The CDR3 has 13 residues. V lost 3 bases and J 6 bases, leaving 9 bases between the germline ends.

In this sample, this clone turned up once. The CDR3 DNA reads as TGTGCCAGCAGTGCCTACGCCGCGGGCACTGAAGCTTTCTTT. Translated: CASSAYAAGTEAFF. The chain combines TRBV25-1 with TRBJ1-1; D is undetermined. The germline V gene has CDR1 MGHDK and CDR2 SYGVNS. The V and J ends lost 4 bases and 4 bases respectively, with 13 bases between them. The CDR3 spans 14 residues.

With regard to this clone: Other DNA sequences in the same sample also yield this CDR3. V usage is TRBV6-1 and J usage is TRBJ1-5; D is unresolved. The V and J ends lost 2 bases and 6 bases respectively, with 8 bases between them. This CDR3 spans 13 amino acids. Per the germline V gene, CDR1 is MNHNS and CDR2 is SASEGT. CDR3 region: CASSETGIQPQHF. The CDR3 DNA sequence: TGTGCCAGCAGTGAAACGGGGATTCAGCCCCAGCATTTT.

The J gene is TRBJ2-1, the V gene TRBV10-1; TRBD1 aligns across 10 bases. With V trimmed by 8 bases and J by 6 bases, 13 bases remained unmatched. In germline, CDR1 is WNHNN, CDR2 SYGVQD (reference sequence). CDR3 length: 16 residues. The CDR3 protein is CASSYNRDRGLNEQFF. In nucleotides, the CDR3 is TGCGCCAGCTCATATAACCGGGACAGGGGACTCAATGAGCAGTTCTTC.

The CDR3 reads CASSVRLPPADTQYF. The CDR3 DNA is TGTGCCAGCAGTGTACGTCTGCCCCCGGCAGATACGCAGTATTTT. The chain is built from TRBV6-1 and TRBJ2-3; D not resolved. V was trimmed by 4 bases and J by 4 bases, leaving 15 bases between them. The germline gives CDR1 MNHNS, CDR2 SASEGT. The CDR3 sequence is 15 residues long.

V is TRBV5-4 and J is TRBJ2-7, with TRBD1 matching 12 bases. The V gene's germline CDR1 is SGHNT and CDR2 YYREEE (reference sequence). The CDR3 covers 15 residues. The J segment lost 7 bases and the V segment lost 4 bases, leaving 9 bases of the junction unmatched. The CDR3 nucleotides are TGTGCCAGCAGCCCGCCGGGACAGGGGGCTGGTGAGCAGTACTTC. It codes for CASSPPGQGAGEQYF. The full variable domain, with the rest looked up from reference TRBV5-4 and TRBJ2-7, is ETGVTQSPTHLIKTRGQQVTLRCSSQSGHNTVSWYQQALGQGPQFIFQYYREEENGRGNFPPRFSGLQFPNYSSELNVNALELDDSALYLCASSPPGQGAGEQYFGPGTRLTVT.

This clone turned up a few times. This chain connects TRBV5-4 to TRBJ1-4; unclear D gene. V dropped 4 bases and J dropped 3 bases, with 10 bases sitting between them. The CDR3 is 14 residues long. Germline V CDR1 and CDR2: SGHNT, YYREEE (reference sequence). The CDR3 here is CASSRVEANEKLFF. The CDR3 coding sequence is TGTGCCAGCAGCAGAGTAGAGGCTAATGAAAAACTGTTTTTT.

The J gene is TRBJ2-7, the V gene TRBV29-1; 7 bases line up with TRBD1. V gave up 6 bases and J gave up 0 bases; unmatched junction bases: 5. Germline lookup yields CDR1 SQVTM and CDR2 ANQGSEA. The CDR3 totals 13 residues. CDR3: CSVDRAGSYEQYF. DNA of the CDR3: TGCAGCGTAGACAGGGCCGGCTCCTACGAGCAGTACTTC.

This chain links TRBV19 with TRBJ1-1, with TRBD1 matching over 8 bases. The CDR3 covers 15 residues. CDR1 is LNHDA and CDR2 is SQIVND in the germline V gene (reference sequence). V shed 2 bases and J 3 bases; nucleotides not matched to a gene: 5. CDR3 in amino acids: CASSILQGVYTEAFF. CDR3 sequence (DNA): TGTGCCAGTAGTATATTACAGGGGGTGTACACTGAAGCTTTCTTT.

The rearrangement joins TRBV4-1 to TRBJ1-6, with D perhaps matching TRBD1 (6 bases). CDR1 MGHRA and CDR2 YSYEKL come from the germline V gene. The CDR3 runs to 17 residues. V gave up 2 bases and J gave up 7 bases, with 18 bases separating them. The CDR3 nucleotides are TGCGCCAGCAGCCAATGGTCGGTACAGGGAAGCAATTCACCCCTCCACTTT. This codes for CASSQWSVQGSNSPLHF.

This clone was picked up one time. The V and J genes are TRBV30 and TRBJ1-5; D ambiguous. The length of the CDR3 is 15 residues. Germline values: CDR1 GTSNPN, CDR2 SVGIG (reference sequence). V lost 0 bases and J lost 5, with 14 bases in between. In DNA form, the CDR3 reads TGTGCCTGGAGTGTAGCAGGTCAGGCTCATCAGCCCCAGCATTTT. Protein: CAWSVAGQAHQPQHF.

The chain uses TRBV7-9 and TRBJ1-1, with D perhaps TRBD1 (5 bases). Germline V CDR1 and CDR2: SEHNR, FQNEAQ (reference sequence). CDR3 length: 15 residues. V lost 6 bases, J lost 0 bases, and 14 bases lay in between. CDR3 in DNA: TGTGCCAGCAGATCAGATCAGGGAATGAACACTGAAGCTTTCTTT. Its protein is CASRSDQGMNTEAFF.

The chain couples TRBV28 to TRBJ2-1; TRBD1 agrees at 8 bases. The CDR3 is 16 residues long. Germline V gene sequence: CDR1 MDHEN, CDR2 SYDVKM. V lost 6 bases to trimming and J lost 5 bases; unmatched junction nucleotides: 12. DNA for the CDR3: TGTGCCAGCAGCCGGATAGGGGACAGGTGGGACAATGAGCAGTTCTTC. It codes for CASSRIGDRWDNEQFF. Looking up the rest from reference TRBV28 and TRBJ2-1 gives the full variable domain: DVKVTQSSRYLVKRTGEKVFLECVQDMDHENMFWYRQDPGLGLRLIYFSYDVKMKEKGDIPEGYSVSREKKERFSLILESASTNQTSMYLCASSRIGDRWDNEQFFGPGTRLTVL.

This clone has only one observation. The CDR3 here is CASESTGSGNTIYF. CDR3 DNA sequence: TGTGCCAGCGAATCAACAGGCTCTGGAAACACCATATATTTT. The gene calls are TRBV6-6 and TRBJ1-3; the D gene is possibly TRBD1 (5 bases). The CDR3 has 14 amino acids. V was trimmed by 8 bases and J by 0 bases, leaving 11 bases between them. CDR1 is MNHNY and CDR2 is SVGAGI in the germline V gene (reference sequence).

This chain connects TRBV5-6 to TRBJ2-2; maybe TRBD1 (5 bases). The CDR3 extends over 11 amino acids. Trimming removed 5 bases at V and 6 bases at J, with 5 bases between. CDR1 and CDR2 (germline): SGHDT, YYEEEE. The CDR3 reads CASRQAGELFF. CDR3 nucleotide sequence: TGTGCCAGCAGACAGGCCGGGGAGCTGTTTTTT.

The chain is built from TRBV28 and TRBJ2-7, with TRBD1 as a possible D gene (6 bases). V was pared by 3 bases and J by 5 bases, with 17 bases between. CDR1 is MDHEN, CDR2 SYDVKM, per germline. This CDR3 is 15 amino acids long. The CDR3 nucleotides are TGTGCCAGCAGTTTGACGTTTACAGGGCGGGACGAGCAGTACTTC. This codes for CASSLTFTGRDEQYF.

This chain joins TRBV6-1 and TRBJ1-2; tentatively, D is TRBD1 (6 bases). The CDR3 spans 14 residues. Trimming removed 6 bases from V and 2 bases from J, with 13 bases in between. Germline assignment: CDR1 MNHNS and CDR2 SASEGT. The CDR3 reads CASRRDTSNYGYTF. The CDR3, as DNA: TGTGCCAGCAGGAGGGACACCTCAAACTATGGCTACACCTTC.

CDR3 DNA: TGTGCCACCAGCAGAGAAAGCGGGAGCTCCTACAATGAGCAGTTCTTC. The encoded protein is CATSRESGSSYNEQFF. The rearrangement uses TRBV15 and TRBJ2-1, with TRBD2 identical over 8 bases. The germline CDR1 and CDR2 sequences are LNHNV and YYDKDF (reference sequence). J was trimmed by 0 bases and V by 0 bases; bases with no gene match: 1. The CDR3 length is 16 residues.

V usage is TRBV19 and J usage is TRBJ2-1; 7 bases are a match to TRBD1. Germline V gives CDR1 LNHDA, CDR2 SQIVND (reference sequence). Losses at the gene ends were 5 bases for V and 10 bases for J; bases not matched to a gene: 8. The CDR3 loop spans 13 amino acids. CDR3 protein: CASSLIRQGEQFF. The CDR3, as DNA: TGTGCCAGTAGTCTTATACGACAGGGAGAGCAGTTCTTC. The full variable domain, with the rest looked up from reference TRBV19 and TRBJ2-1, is DGGITQSPKYLFRKEGQNVTLSCEQNLNHDAMYWYRQDPGQGLRLIYYSQIVNDFQKGDIAEGYSVSREKKESFPLTVTSAQKNPTAFYLCASSLIRQGEQFFGPGTRLTVL.

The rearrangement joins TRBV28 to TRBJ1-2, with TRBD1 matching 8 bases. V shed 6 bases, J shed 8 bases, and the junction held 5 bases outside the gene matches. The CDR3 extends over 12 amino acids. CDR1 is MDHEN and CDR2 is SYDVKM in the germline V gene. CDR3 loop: CASSLQGEGYTF. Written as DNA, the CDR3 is TGTGCCAGCAGCCTACAGGGGGAGGGCTACACCTTC.

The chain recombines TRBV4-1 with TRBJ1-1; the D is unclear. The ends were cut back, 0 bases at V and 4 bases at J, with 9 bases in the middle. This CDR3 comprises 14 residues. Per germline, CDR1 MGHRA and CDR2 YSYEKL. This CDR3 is CASSQELRGTEAFF. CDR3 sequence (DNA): TGCGCCAGCAGCCAAGAATTGCGGGGCACTGAAGCTTTCTTT.

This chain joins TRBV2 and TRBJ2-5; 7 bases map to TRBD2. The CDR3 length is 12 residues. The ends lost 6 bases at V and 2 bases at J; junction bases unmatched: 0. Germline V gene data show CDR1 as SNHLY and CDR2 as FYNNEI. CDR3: CASRGGQETQYF. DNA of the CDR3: TGTGCCAGCAGGGGGGGGCAAGAGACCCAGTACTTC.

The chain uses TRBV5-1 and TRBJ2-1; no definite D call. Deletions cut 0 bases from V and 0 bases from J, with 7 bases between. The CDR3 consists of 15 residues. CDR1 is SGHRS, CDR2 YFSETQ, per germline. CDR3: CASSLVTSSYNEQFF. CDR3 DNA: TGCGCCAGCAGCTTGGTAACGAGCTCCTACAATGAGCAGTTCTTC.